This TCR beta chain was sequenced for a study of T-cell reconstitution after alpha-beta-depleted transplantation in children. This clonotype showed up many times. Its matching antigen is unknown. The study's findings and limits: Some patients' high day-60 TCRbeta diversity was attributed to recipient cells surviving conditioning. When one year had passed after transplant, most T-cell counts and diversity came from newly produced T cells. There were reportedly several hundred expanded graft clones from which alpha-beta T cells came about two months after transplant.

The CDR3 runs 16 residues. V lost 3 bases, J lost 0 bases, and 12 bases lay in between. Per the germline V gene, CDR1 is SGHTA and CDR2 is FQGNSA. For TCRbeta, the library was prepared with unique molecular identifiers. Via MiXCR, TCRdb re-called the PCR reads, giving one row per CDR3 protein. Of just over 950,000 distinct CDR3 sequences in the sample, roughly 31% were seen once. This clonotype was sampled from a boy in the first two years of life who had a stem cell transplant for SCID, so the T cells may come from the graft donor. V and J are TRBV7-2 and TRBJ2-1; D is uncertain. This material consisted of PBMCs, mostly from graft donor cells, taken 360 days after TCRalphabeta/CD19-depleted stem cell transplant. CDR3 sequence: CASSFAGDPSYNEQFF. CDR3 nucleotide sequence: TGTGCCAGCAGCTTCGCCGGAGACCCCTCCTACAATGAGCAGTTCTTC.